What follows are 23 T cell receptor beta chains derived from one specimen sequenced in a study of shared clonotypes between healthy human individuals. The protocol was immunoSEQ multiplex PCR, while the TCRdb copy is restricted to in-frame clones and leaves out a portion. The sample lists roughly 700,000 clones; about nine tenths were seen once. The sample was memory CD8+ T cells from PBMCs. Subset reported: CD45RO+ cells pooled with CCR7-negative TemRA cells. The receptor source for this set is a man aged 18 to 29 in good health. Some clones in this sample may be carry-over from other donors' samples.

The gene calls are TRBV13 and TRBJ1-2; D remains unclear. Trimming removed 4 bases at V and 1 base at J, with 1 base between. The CDR3 consists of 11 residues. CDR1 and CDR2 from the germline V gene are PRHDT and FYEKMQ (reference sequence). As DNA, the CDR3 is TGTGCCAGCAGCTATAACTATGGCTACACCTTC. Its translation: CASSYNYGYTF.

The chain uses TRBV5-4 and TRBJ2-7; D is unclear. Germline V gives CDR1 SGHNT, CDR2 YYREEE (reference sequence). This CDR3 has 16 residues. V lost 3 bases and J lost 2, with 18 bases in between. The CDR3 loop reads CASSSSPAPGAYEQYF. CDR3 DNA: TGTGCCAGCAGCTCCTCCCCCGCGCCTGGCGCCTACGAGCAGTACTTC.

The chain joins TRBV25-1 to TRBJ1-1; D is possibly TRBD1 (6 bases). This CDR3 has 16 amino acids. CDR1 is MGHDK and CDR2 is SYGVNS in the germline V gene. Trimming pared 6 bases from V and 4 bases from J, leaving 21 bases between. CDR3 DNA: TGTGCCAGCAGCAGATCTCGGGGGCCGGCGCGCACTGAAGCTTTCTTT. Translating gives CASSRSRGPARTEAFF. Drawing the rest from reference TRBV25-1 and TRBJ1-1, the complete variable domain is EADIYQTPRYLVIGTGKKITLECSQTMGHDKMYWYQQDPGMELHLIHYSYGVNSTEKGDLSSESTVSRIRTEHFPLTLESARPSHTSQYLCASSRSRGPARTEAFFGQGTRLTVV.

This clone was observed a single time. The chain recombines TRBV19 with TRBJ1-4; perhaps TRBD1 as D (5 bases). CDR1 and CDR2 (germline): LNHDA, SQIVND (reference sequence). The length of the CDR3 is 14 residues. V was pared by 3 bases and J by 8 bases, with 13 bases between. The CDR3: CASSIMGEGEKLFF. CDR3 bases: TGTGCCAGTAGTATCATGGGGGAAGGAGAAAAACTGTTTTTT.

Only a few counts were recorded for this clone. CDR3 DNA: TGTGCCAGTAGTATTGGCGGGGGCTGGGAGCAGTACTTC. As protein: CASSIGGGWEQYF. This chain links TRBV19 with TRBJ2-7; D possibly corresponds to TRBD2 (7 bases). Deletions cut 3 bases from V and 7 bases from J, with 13 bases between. Germline assignment: CDR1 LNHDA and CDR2 SQIVND (reference sequence). The CDR3 loop spans 13 amino acids.

The J gene is TRBJ2-1, the V gene TRBV5-1; TRBD2 matches at 10 bases. Per the germline V gene, CDR1 is SGHRS and CDR2 is YFSETQ. V shed 6 bases and J 5 bases; nucleotides not matched to a gene: 26. The CDR3 consists of 21 residues. Here the CDR3 DNA reads TGCGCCAGCACAAACATAATTAGCGGGAGGACTGTGCTAAGGTTTCACAATGAGCAGTTCTTC. Translation gives CASTNIISGRTVLRFHNEQFF.

V gene TRBV21-1 combines with J gene TRBJ2-7; the D call in the table, TRBD1, was not verified against the DNA. TRBV21-1 is a recognized pseudogene. CDR3 length: 18 amino acids. Written as DNA, the CDR3 is TGTGCCAGCAGCAAGCCCCATCTCACAGGGGAAGTCGCCTACGAGCAGTACTTC. Encoded protein: CASSKPHLTGEVAYEQYF.

Comments on this clone: A far more abundant clone sits one base away, making this likely a read error. Likely a read error: the CDR3 ends without its conserved phenylalanine or tryptophan. The chain is built from TRBV2 and TRBJ2-7; D unresolved. This CDR3 has 15 residues. The germline V and J ends were trimmed by 5 bases and 5 bases, with 19 bases remaining between them. Germline CDR1 is SNHLY and CDR2 is FYNNEI. The CDR3 sequence is CASSLGAISYDEQYS. Here the CDR3 DNA reads TGTGCCAGCAGTTTAGGAGCCATTTCCTACGACGAGCAGTACTCC.

The J gene is TRBJ1-1, the V gene TRBV14, with D possibly TRBD1 on 5 matching bases. Looked up from germline, CDR1 is SGHDN and CDR2 is FVKESK. The V and J ends lost 0 bases and 0 bases respectively, with 17 bases between them. The CDR3 length is 18 residues. The CDR3 DNA reads as TGTGCCAGCAGCCAAGACGCGGGGCCCCTTATCATGAACACTGAAGCTTTCTTT. This gives the protein CASSQDAGPLIMNTEAFF.

The J gene is TRBJ2-1, the V gene TRBV9; 8 bases are shared with TRBD2. The CDR3 sequence is 15 residues long. Germline CDR1 is SGDLS and CDR2 is YYNGEE. Trimming took 1 base from V and 6 from J; bases not matched to a gene: 6. The CDR3 is CASSVQGTRGNEQFF. The CDR3 coding sequence is TGTGCCAGCAGCGTACAAGGGACTAGAGGCAATGAGCAGTTCTTC.

CDR3 region: CASGGPPEKLFF. The CDR3 DNA reads TGCGCCAGCGGGGGACCCCCGGAAAAACTGTTTTTT. The V and J genes are TRBV10-2 and TRBJ1-4; D possibly corresponds to TRBD1 (5 bases). The CDR3 spans 12 residues. With 8 bases removed from V and 8 bases from J, the gap between germline ends came to 12 bases. The germline V gene encodes CDR1 WSHSY and CDR2 SAAADI.

V and J are TRBV29-1 and TRBJ2-1; 13 positions match TRBD2. With V trimmed by 8 bases and J by 9 bases, 7 bases remained unmatched. This CDR3 region has 13 residues. The V gene's germline CDR1 is SQVTM and CDR2 ANQGSEA. This CDR3 reads CSILAGGPFEQFF. The CDR3 DNA sequence: TGCAGCATACTAGCGGGAGGGCCCTTTGAGCAGTTCTTC.

The rearrangement links TRBV7-9 to TRBJ2-7; D is ambiguous. Germline-derived CDR1 and CDR2 are SEHNR and FQNEAQ (reference sequence). Trimming stripped 5 bases from V and 0 bases from J, with 11 bases between. The CDR3 contains 14 residues. In DNA form, the CDR3 reads TGTGCCAGCAGCCGAAAGGGAAACTCCTACGAGCAGTACTTC. Amino acids: CASSRKGNSYEQYF.

The chain combines TRBV4-1 with TRBJ2-7; D is possibly TRBD1 (7 bases). The CDR3 totals 19 residues. The ends were cut back, 2 bases at V and 3 bases at J, with 26 bases in the middle. The germline CDR1 and CDR2 sequences are MGHRA and YSYEKL. Here the CDR3 DNA reads TGCGCCAGCAGCCAATTCTCCAGGGGGGTAAAAACGAGATTCTACGAGCAGTACTTC. Translation gives CASSQFSRGVKTRFYEQYF.

This clone was counted a single time. The chain employs TRBV6-5 and TRBJ1-4, with 7 bases matching TRBD1. Unmatched junction bases numbered 7, after V lost 3 bases and J lost 6 bases. The CDR3 runs 15 residues. Per the germline V gene, CDR1 is MNHEY and CDR2 is SVGAGI. CDR3 nucleotides: TGTGCCAGCAGTTATTCCGACAGGGAGCATGAAAAACTGTTTTTT. This encodes CASSYSDREHEKLFF.

The chain combines TRBV19 with TRBJ1-2; D call uncertain. There are 12 residues in the CDR3. Germline assignment: CDR1 LNHDA and CDR2 SQIVND (reference sequence). Trimming took off 4 bases at V and 6 bases at J, with 9 bases between the two ends. Here the CDR3 DNA reads TGTGCCAGTAGTACCCCCTGGGATGGCTACACCTTC. Its protein is CASSTPWDGYTF.

V and J are TRBV28 and TRBJ2-5; D remains ambiguous. V lost 3 bases, J lost 1 base, and 15 bases lay in between. This CDR3 is built from 16 residues. Germline CDR1 is MDHEN and CDR2 is SYDVKM. CDR3 DNA sequence: TGTGCCAGCAGTTTCAGATCAAGCTGGGGCCAAGAGACCCAGTACTTC. Translating gives CASSFRSSWGQETQYF.

The table lists this clone with a count of one. The chain recombines TRBV28 with TRBJ1-5, with TRBD1 as a possible D gene (5 bases). V was trimmed by 2 bases and J by 1 base, leaving 9 bases between them. Germline V gene lookup returns CDR1 MDHEN and CDR2 SYDVKM. The CDR3 sequence is 15 residues long. CDR3 bases: TGTGCCAGCAGTTTAGTCAGGGCGAGCAATCAGCCCCAGCATTTT. Its protein product is CASSLVRASNQPQHF.

The chain has TRBV7-9 and TRBJ2-3; tentative D call: TRBD1 (5 bases). This CDR3 contains 16 residues. In germline, CDR1 is SEHNR, CDR2 FQNEAQ (reference sequence). Trimming removed 1 base at V and 0 bases at J, with 11 bases between. The CDR3 DNA reads TGTGCCAGCAGCTTAGGGGGCCTCTATAGCACAGATACGCAGTATTTT. Its protein is CASSLGGLYSTDTQYF. The complete variable domain, with remaining parts taken from reference TRBV7-9 and TRBJ2-3, reads DTGVSQNPRHKITKRGQNVTFRCDPISEHNRLYWYRQTLGQGPEFLTYFQNEAQLEKSRLLSDRFSAERPKGSFSTLEIQRTEQGDSAMYLCASSLGGLYSTDTQYFGPGTRLTVL.

The chain employs TRBV29-1 and TRBJ2-5, with D tentatively TRBD1 (6 bases). This CDR3 has 15 residues. V dropped 1 base and J dropped 2 bases, with 14 bases sitting between them. Germline V lookup: CDR1 SQVTM, CDR2 ANQGSEA. Here the CDR3 DNA reads TGCAGCGTTGAAGGATCAGGGGAGTGGCAAGAGACCCAGTACTTC. Residues: CSVEGSGEWQETQYF.

The chain links TRBV29-1 to TRBJ2-7, with D tentatively TRBD2 (5 bases). CDR3 length equals 12 residues. Per the germline V gene, CDR1 is SQVTM and CDR2 is ANQGSEA. Trimming shortened V by 7 bases and J by 1 base, and 11 bases separated the two germline ends. As DNA, the CDR3 is TGCAGCGGGTCCACGGGATCCTACGAGCAGTACTTC. It encodes CSGSTGSYEQYF.

This clone has a count of ten or more. This chain joins TRBV7-6 and TRBJ2-3; perhaps D is TRBD1 or TRBD2 (5 bases each). This CDR3 comprises 17 residues. Per the germline V gene, CDR1 is SGHVS and CDR2 is FNYEAQ. The V and J ends lost 0 bases and 6 bases respectively, with 19 bases between them. The CDR3 protein is CASSLAGPGRSQDTQYF. In DNA, the CDR3 is TGTGCCAGCAGCTTAGCGGGCCCGGGACGGTCACAGGATACGCAGTATTTT.

The chain is built from TRBV6-5 and TRBJ2-7, with 10 bases identical to TRBD2. CDR3 length equals 15 residues. The ends lost 4 bases at V and 5 bases at J; junction bases unmatched: 8. Per germline, CDR1 MNHEY and CDR2 SVGAGI. CDR3 nucleotide sequence: TGTGCCAGCAGTTGGTCAGCGGGAGGGATAAACGAGCAGTACTTC. It specifies CASSWSAGGINEQYF.